A selection of T cell receptor beta chains follows, all from one sample in a study of blood T cell repertoires in COVID-19. Generated by immunoSEQ multiplex PCR, the TCRdb table keeps only in-frame clones and is missing some. Of roughly 410,000 clones listed, 80% to 90% were seen once; the top ten hold roughly 2.1%. Specimen: peripheral blood. The origin of the receptors is a woman in her sixties or seventies with COVID-19, enrolled during active disease. Each CDR3 is given with its conserved first and last residue. D genes are given only for firm matches. Clone size appears in some rows only: once, few, many, or a class for an expanded clone.

V gene: TRBV7-6; CDR3 length: 16; clone size: .; D gene: .; J gene: TRBJ2-2; CDR3 DNA: TGTGCCAGCAGTTCCTTGGGGGCGGTAGGGATCGGGGAGCTGTTTTTT; CDR3 protein: CASSSLGAVGIGELFF
V gene: TRBV5-1; CDR3 length: 13; clone size: .; D gene: .; J gene: TRBJ2-7; CDR3 DNA: TGCGCCAGCAGCTTGGGGGCCCACTACGAGCAGTACTTC; CDR3 protein: CASSLGAHYEQYF
V gene: TRBV28; CDR3 length: 14; clone size: once; D gene: TRBD1; J gene: TRBJ1-4; CDR3 DNA: TGTGCCAGCAGTCCCCGGACAGGTTTTGAAAAACTGTTTTTT; CDR3 protein: CASSPRTGFEKLFF
V gene: TRBV12-5; CDR3 length: 17; clone size: once; D gene: TRBD2; J gene: TRBJ2-2; CDR3 DNA: TGTGCTAGTGGTTTGGTCCTAGCGGGGTCTAACACCGGGGAGCTGTTTTTT; CDR3 protein: CASGLVLAGSNTGELFF
V gene: TRBV5-1; CDR3 length: 15; clone size: .; D gene: .; J gene: TRBJ2-1; CDR3 DNA: TGCGCCAGCAGCTTGTCAATAGGGCAGGGCAATGAGCAGTTCTTC; CDR3 protein: CASSLSIGQGNEQFF
V gene: TRBV5-1; CDR3 length: 14; clone size: .; D gene: TRBD1; J gene: TRBJ2-7; CDR3 DNA: TGCGCCAGCAGCTATCGGACAGGGGAGGGGGAGCAGTACTTC; CDR3 protein: CASSYRTGEGEQYF
V gene: TRBV5-1; CDR3 length: 16; clone size: .; D gene: TRBD2; J gene: TRBJ2-1; CDR3 DNA: TGCGCCAGCAGCTTACCGGGACTAGCGGGGGGAGGTGAGCAGTTCTTC; CDR3 protein: CASSLPGLAGGGEQFF
V gene: TRBV2; CDR3 length: 12; clone size: .; D gene: .; J gene: TRBJ1-5; CDR3 DNA: TGTGCCAGCAGCAGGGGTGAACAGCCCCAGCATTTT; CDR3 protein: CASSRGEQPQHF
V gene: TRBV9; CDR3 length: 15; clone size: .; D gene: .; J gene: TRBJ2-2; CDR3 DNA: TGTGCCAGCAGCGGAGCGGAATCCCGCACCGGGGAGCTGTTTTTT; CDR3 protein: CASSGAESRTGELFF
V gene: TRBV27; CDR3 length: 17; clone size: .; D gene: .; J gene: TRBJ2-6; CDR3 DNA: TGTGCCAGCAGTCTCTCCCTTCTCGCAGCTGGGGCCAACGTCCTGACTTTC; CDR3 protein: CASSLSLLAAGANVLTF
V gene: TRBV28; CDR3 length: 15; clone size: .; D gene: .; J gene: TRBJ1-2; CDR3 DNA: TGTGCCAGCAGTTTGGGGGAGGGTTCTAACTATGGCTACACCTTC; CDR3 protein: CASSLGEGSNYGYTF
V gene: TRBV27; CDR3 length: 16; clone size: .; D gene: TRBD1; J gene: TRBJ2-2; CDR3 DNA: TGTGCCAGCAGTAGGGGACAGGGGGAAATCACCGGGGAGCTGTTTTTT; CDR3 protein: CASSRGQGEITGELFF
V gene: TRBV19; CDR3 length: 14; clone size: .; D gene: TRBD1; J gene: TRBJ1-5; CDR3 DNA: TGTGCCAGTAGCAACGGACAGGTCAATCAGCCCCAGCATTTT; CDR3 protein: CASSNGQVNQPQHF
V gene: TRBV28; CDR3 length: 13; clone size: .; D gene: .; J gene: TRBJ2-7; CDR3 DNA: TGTGCCAGCAGTTTAGGACTGGGGTACGAGCAGTACTTC; CDR3 protein: CASSLGLGYEQYF
V gene: TRBV2; CDR3 length: 12; clone size: .; D gene: TRBD1; J gene: TRBJ1-1; CDR3 DNA: TGTGCCAGCAGGGCAGGGGGAACTGAAGCTTTCTTT; CDR3 protein: CASRAGGTEAFF
V gene: TRBV28; CDR3 length: 14; clone size: .; D gene: TRBD1; J gene: TRBJ1-5; CDR3 DNA: TGTGCCAGCAGCTCCCGGACAGGGAGTCAGCCCCAGCATTTT; CDR3 protein: CASSSRTGSQPQHF